Listed here are 22 T cell receptor beta chains from one sample, sequenced in a study of CD8+CD57+ T cells in acquired aplastic anemia. The study profiled TCR beta VDJ and CDR3 using genomic DNA as template. TCRdb used MiXCR to reprocess the reads, holding one entry per CDR3 protein. The sample shows 200,000 to 250,000 distinct CDR3 sequences, more than 55% of them seen only once. Those patients picked for sequencing had displayed CD8+CD57+ cell expansion on flow cytometry. The sample consisted of sorted CD4+, CD8+, or CD8+CD57+ T cells (not recorded which) from PBMCs. These receptors originate from a human donor with aplastic anemia.

This clonotype has a count of ten or more. The gene calls are TRBV15 and TRBJ2-1; TRBD2 agrees at 13 bases. V was clipped by 2 bases and J by 5 bases; unmatched bases: 3. This CDR3 contains 16 residues. Germline CDR1 is LNHNV and CDR2 is YYDKDF (reference sequence). The DNA of the CDR3 is TGTGCCACCAGCAGAAAGGGACTAGCGGGAAACAATGAGCAGTTCTTC. It specifies CATSRKGLAGNNEQFF.

The chain couples TRBV25-1 to TRBJ1-1; D is unresolved. The CDR3 has 13 amino acids. The germline V and J ends were trimmed by 5 bases and 3 bases, with 10 bases remaining between them. Germline CDR1 MGHDK, CDR2 SYGVNS. CDR3 nucleotides: TGTGCCAGCAGTCGCCAGACTTACACTGAAGCTTTCTTT. Translated, it gives CASSRQTYTEAFF. Full variable domain (rest looked up from reference TRBV25-1 and TRBJ1-1): EADIYQTPRYLVIGTGKKITLECSQTMGHDKMYWYQQDPGMELHLIHYSYGVNSTEKGDLSSESTVSRIRTEHFPLTLESARPSHTSQYLCASSRQTYTEAFFGQGTRLTVV.

This clonotype was observed a handful of times. The chain uses TRBV7-8 and TRBJ1-5; 10 positions match TRBD1. The CDR3 loop spans 17 amino acids. Losses at the gene ends were 4 bases for V and 2 bases for J; bases not matched to a gene: 8. Germline CDR1 reads SGHVS; CDR2 reads FQNEAQ. The chain's CDR3 is CASSSSDRGYGNQPQHF. In DNA, the CDR3 is TGTGCCAGCAGCTCTTCGGACAGGGGGTATGGCAATCAGCCCCAGCATTTT.

The CDR3 loop is CASSLALGRGARPLHF. CDR3 sequence (DNA): TGTGCCAGCAGCTTAGCGCTCGGCAGGGGCGCTAGACCCCTCCACTTT. The rearrangement uses TRBV7-8 and TRBJ1-6; tentative D call: TRBD1 (6 bases). CDR3 length: 16 amino acids. V lost 0 bases to trimming and J lost 12 bases, with 18 bases between them. Germline values: CDR1 SGHVS, CDR2 FQNEAQ.

This chain links TRBV5-1 with TRBJ2-7; 9 bases are shared with TRBD2. Germline trimming cut 4 bases from V and 7 bases from J; bases unmatched to any gene: 15. Germline CDR1 reads SGHRS; CDR2 reads YFSETQ. The length of the CDR3 is 16 residues. CDR3 nucleotides: TGCGCCAGCAGCCCGGCGGGGCTAGCGGGGACTGGGGAGCAGTACGTC. It translates to CASSPAGLAGTGEQYV.

The rearrangement links TRBV20-1 to TRBJ2-5; TRBD2 matches at 9 bases. The length of the CDR3 is 16 residues. V dropped 0 bases and J dropped 9; count of bases not matched to a gene: 14. Germline lookup yields CDR1 DFQATT and CDR2 SNEGSKA (reference sequence). This chain's CDR3 is CSARDREREAQGAQYF. The CDR3 DNA sequence: TGCAGTGCTAGAGATCGTGAGCGGGAGGCCCAAGGAGCCCAGTACTTC.

J is TRBJ2-2 and V is TRBV7-7, with 9 bases identical to TRBD1. The CDR3 spans 17 residues. The germline V gene has CDR1 SSHAT and CDR2 FNYEAQ (reference sequence). This CDR3 is CASGLSLPDRGTGELFF. As DNA, the CDR3 is TGTGCTAGCGGCTTATCTCTCCCGGACAGGGGCACCGGGGAGCTGTTTTTT.

The V call is TRBV5-4, the J call TRBJ2-5; 12 bases fit TRBD2. This CDR3 is built from 16 residues. From germline, CDR1 is SGHNT and CDR2 YYREEE (reference sequence). Unmatched junction bases numbered 6, after V lost 4 bases and J lost 2 bases. The CDR3 region has the DNA TGTGCCAGCAGCCCAGGGACTAGCGGGCCACAAGAGACCCAGTACTTC. The encoded protein is CASSPGTSGPQETQYF.

This clonotype was seen more than once but under ten times. The chain couples TRBV7-2 to TRBJ2-5; 12 nucleotides match TRBD2. This CDR3 spans 15 amino acids. With V trimmed by 4 bases and J by 4 bases, 4 bases remained unmatched. Germline assignment: CDR1 SGHTA and CDR2 FQGNSA. CDR3 residues: CASSSLTSGGETQYF. The CDR3 coding sequence is TGTGCCAGCAGCTCTCTGACTAGCGGGGGAGAGACCCAGTACTTC.

The chain recombines TRBV7-9 with TRBJ1-2; D is unresolved. Trimming shortened V by 3 bases and J by 4 bases, and 18 bases separated the two germline ends. CDR1 and CDR2 from the germline V gene are SEHNR and FQNEAQ (reference sequence). This CDR3 contains 16 residues. CDR3 in DNA: TGTGCCAGCAGCTTCACGCCGGGAGAGGGTAGCTATGGCTACACCTTC. Translating gives CASSFTPGEGSYGYTF.

This chain uses TRBV7-2 with TRBJ2-3, with 9 bases aligning to TRBD1. Germline-derived CDR1 and CDR2 are SGHTA and FQGNSA. The V segment lost 5 bases and the J segment 3 bases; nucleotides outside the gene matches: 9. This CDR3 is built from 16 residues. The CDR3 nucleotides are TGTGCCAGCAGCCAGAGGACAGGGGTCAGGACAGATACGCAGTATTTT. This translates into CASSQRTGVRTDTQYF.

The chain employs TRBV10-2 and TRBJ1-2, with 7 nucleotides matching TRBD1. Germline CDR1 reads WSHSY; CDR2 reads SAAADI. The V and J ends lost 6 bases and 3 bases, in that order; junction bases with no gene match: 4. CDR3 length: 13 residues. CDR3 nucleotide sequence: TGCGCCAGCAGGAGGGACAGAGACTATGGCTACACCTTC. Its protein product is CASRRDRDYGYTF.

This rearrangement joins TRBV19 to TRBJ1-3; 9 positions match TRBD1. The junction had 7 bases not matched to a gene; V was cut back by 3 bases and J by 4 bases. This CDR3 contains 16 residues. Germline V gene sequence: CDR1 LNHDA, CDR2 SQIVND (reference sequence). DNA of the CDR3: TGTGCCAGTAGTATGGGACAGGGTCTGATCGGAAACACCATATATTTT. Translated, it gives CASSMGQGLIGNTIYF.

The chain has TRBV20-1 and TRBJ2-1; no clear D. Germline V gives CDR1 DFQATT, CDR2 SNEGSKA (reference sequence). The CDR3 runs 14 residues. Trimming cost V 3 bases and J 1 base, with 10 bases left between them. CDR3 in DNA: TGCAGTGCTAGGACTGCGATTTCCTACAATGAGCAGTTCTTC. Protein product: CSARTAISYNEQFF.

V and J are TRBV7-3 and TRBJ2-1; the D gene is possibly TRBD2 (7 bases). With 2 bases removed from V and 6 bases from J, the gap between germline ends came to 11 bases. This CDR3 comprises 14 residues. The germline CDR1 and CDR2 sequences are SGHTA and FQGTGA. The CDR3 region is CASSLGGATNEQFF. In nucleotides, the CDR3 is TGTGCCAGCAGCTTAGGGGGGGCAACCAATGAGCAGTTCTTC.

This clonotype was seen ten or more times. The rearrangement links TRBV15 to TRBJ1-1; 9 bases are a match to TRBD1. The germline V gene encodes CDR1 LNHNV and CDR2 YYDKDF (reference sequence). The CDR3 has 14 amino acids. The J segment lost 1 base and the V segment lost 6 bases, leaving 3 bases of the junction unmatched. The DNA of the CDR3 is TGTGCCACCAGTCCGGACAGGGGGAACACTGAAGCTTTCTTT. As protein: CATSPDRGNTEAFF.

This clonotype was counted between two and nine times. V usage is TRBV7-6 and J usage is TRBJ2-7; 7 bases are a match to TRBD1. The CDR3 runs 15 residues. V was clipped by 4 bases and J by 0 bases; unmatched bases: 6. Germline-derived CDR1 and CDR2 are SGHVS and FNYEAQ. CDR3 sequence (DNA): TGTGCCAGCAGCTCGGGACAGTTGAGCTCCTACGAGCAGTACTTC. Its translation: CASSSGQLSSYEQYF.

The chain carries TRBV29-1 and TRBJ2-7, with 7 nucleotides matching TRBD1. V was clipped by 4 bases and J by 5 bases; unmatched bases: 5. The CDR3 consists of 12 residues. Germline CDR1 SQVTM, CDR2 ANQGSEA. In DNA form, the CDR3 reads TGCAGCGTTGGTAGGGGGCGTAACGAGCAGTACTTC. Translated: CSVGRGRNEQYF.

Regarding this clonotype: Compared with germline, one end of the junction differs, possibly owing to a read error. This sequence joins TRBV5-5 and TRBJ2-3, with TRBD1 as a possible D gene (6 bases). The CDR3 covers 15 residues. Germline lookup yields CDR1 SGHKS and CDR2 YYEKEE (reference sequence). The CDR3 loop is CASSPPDRITDTQYF. In nucleotides, the CDR3 is TGCGCCAGCAGCCCCCCGGACAGAATCACAGATACGCAGTATTTT.

This chain links TRBV7-2 with TRBJ2-7; TRBD1 is a possible D gene (6 bases). This CDR3 is 14 amino acids long. V was cut by 1 base and J by 13 bases, with 20 bases left in between. Germline CDR1 and CDR2: SGHTA and FQGNSA. CDR3 in DNA: TGTGCCAGCAGCTTAGGAGATCGAACAGGGTACGTTTACTTC. Translation: CASSLGDRTGYVYF.

This chain uses TRBV9 with TRBJ1-2, with TRBD1 identical over 9 bases. Germline-derived CDR1 and CDR2 are SGDLS and YYNGEE. Trimming took 4 bases from V and 2 from J; bases not matched to a gene: 6. The CDR3 is 15 amino acids. The chain's CDR3 is CASSRGQGGNYGYTF. As DNA, the CDR3 is TGTGCCAGCAGCCGGGGACAGGGAGGAAACTATGGCTACACCTTC.

The rearrangement uses TRBV7-9 and TRBJ1-2; D is undetermined. Trimming pared 2 bases from V and 11 bases from J, leaving 12 bases between. The CDR3 runs to 12 residues. Germline CDR1 and CDR2: SEHNR and FQNEAQ (reference sequence). CDR3 region: CASSLQTSGYTF. DNA for the CDR3: TGTGCCAGCAGCTTACAGACTAGCGGATACACCTTC. Using reference TRBV7-9 and TRBJ1-2 for the parts outside the CDR3, the full variable domain is DTGVSQNPRHKITKRGQNVTFRCDPISEHNRLYWYRQTLGQGPEFLTYFQNEAQLEKSRLLSDRFSAERPKGSFSTLEIQRTEQGDSAMYLCASSLQTSGYTFGSGTRLTVV.